Shown below are 24 T cell receptor beta chains from a single sample sequenced in a study of identical twins. Each CDR3 protein gets one entry after TCRdb re-called the 5' RACE reads with MiXCR. The data hold roughly 630,000 distinct CDR3 sequences, with just over 7% observed a single time. Another study also made use of these data, one on yellow fever vaccine responses in identical twins.

The sample comprised PBMCs. The source of these receptors is a woman aged 18-29 years in good health.

This clonotype was picked up many times. The genes are TRBV20-1 and TRBJ1-5; D uncertain. This CDR3 has 13 residues. The V gene's germline CDR1 is DFQATT and CDR2 SNEGSKA (reference sequence). V was trimmed by 0 bases and J by 3 bases, leaving 6 bases between them. CDR3: CSARDLDNQPQHF. CDR3 nucleotide sequence: TGCAGTGCTAGAGATCTGGACAATCAGCCCCAGCATTTT.

The table lists this clonotype with many counts. The chain employs TRBV20-1 and TRBJ1-1; D remains ambiguous. The CDR3 has 13 amino acids. V was cut by 8 bases and J by 0 bases, with 13 bases left in between. Germline V lookup: CDR1 DFQATT, CDR2 SNEGSKA (reference sequence). CDR3 bases: TGCAGTTCGACGGAGGATTTGAACACTGAAGCTTTCTTT. Translating gives CSSTEDLNTEAFF.

This chain links TRBV6-5 with TRBJ1-2; D is perhaps TRBD1 (5 bases). The germline V gene has CDR1 MNHEY and CDR2 SVGAGI. The CDR3 spans 13 residues. Trimming removed 2 bases from V and 7 bases from J, with 11 bases in between. CDR3 amino acids: CASSYRGNGGYTF. The CDR3 bases are TGTGCCAGCAGTTACCGGGGGAATGGTGGCTACACCTTC.

This clonotype was seen repeatedly, ten times or more. The chain is built from TRBV20-1 and TRBJ2-7; tentatively, D is TRBD1 (6 bases). The CDR3 covers 13 residues. CDR1 and CDR2 from the germline V gene are DFQATT and SNEGSKA (reference sequence). V dropped 0 bases and J dropped 2 bases, with 8 bases sitting between them. The CDR3 DNA follows: TGCAGTGCTAGAGATCCAGGGGCCTACGAGCAGTACGTC. Translating it yields CSARDPGAYEQYV.

For this clonotype: Because the CDR3 is missing its conserved closing phenylalanine or tryptophan, this is likely a read error. V and J are TRBV7-8 and TRBJ2-1, with a possible D match to TRBD1 (5 bases). Germline lookup yields CDR1 SGHVS and CDR2 FQNEAQ. With 1 base removed from V and 10 bases from J, the gap between germline ends came to 14 bases. This CDR3 spans 14 amino acids. CDR3 bases: TGTGCCAGCAGCTTAGGTAGGGGCAGGACCGAGCAGTTCCTC. Amino acids: CASSLGRGRTEQFL.

This clonotype was observed many times. The genes are TRBV7-2 and TRBJ2-1; no firm D call. CDR1 SGHTA and CDR2 FQGNSA come from the germline V gene. The CDR3 consists of 14 residues. Trimming stripped 1 base from V and 5 bases from J, with 9 bases between. In nucleotides, the CDR3 is TGTGCCAGCAGCTTAGTCCCTGGCCACAATGAGCAGTTCTTC. It specifies CASSLVPGHNEQFF.

J is TRBJ2-1 and V is TRBV4-1; the D is unclear. The CDR3 covers 16 residues. The V gene lost 1 base and the J gene lost 9 bases, with 19 bases spanning the gap. Germline CDR1 reads MGHRA; CDR2 reads YSYEKL. This chain's CDR3 is CASSQVALVSFGEQFF. The CDR3 nucleotides read TGCGCCAGCAGCCAAGTCGCTCTAGTTAGCTTTGGTGAGCAGTTCTTC.

This clonotype showed up many times. This sequence joins TRBV10-3 and TRBJ2-1; D unclear. Germline V gene data show CDR1 as ENHRY and CDR2 as SYGVKD. The CDR3 has 11 amino acids. V lost 2 bases and J 8 bases, leaving 4 bases between the germline ends. The CDR3: CAISERYEQFF. The CDR3 nucleotides are TGTGCCATCAGTGAGAGGTATGAGCAGTTCTTC.

This clonotype occurred many times. The chain joins TRBV12-3 or TRBV12-4 to TRBJ2-7; TRBD1 might be the D (5 bases). The CDR3 extends over 12 amino acids. The V end was cut by 5 bases, the J end by 5 bases, with 10 bases between. The CDR3 protein is CASSTGFNEQYV. In DNA, the CDR3 is TGTGCCAGCAGTACAGGATTCAACGAGCAGTACGTC.

The chain joins TRBV19 to TRBJ2-1, with TRBD2 matching 8 bases. The ends lost 1 base at V and 8 bases at J; junction bases unmatched: 7. Per the germline V gene, CDR1 is LNHDA and CDR2 is SQIVND (reference sequence). This CDR3 comprises 15 residues. As DNA, the CDR3 is TGTGCCAGTAGTATAGTCGGTAGCGGGGAACATGAGCAGTTCTTC. Translation: CASSIVGSGEHEQFF. The variable domain in full, completed from reference TRBV19 and TRBJ2-1, reads DGGITQSPKYLFRKEGQNVTLSCEQNLNHDAMYWYRQDPGQGLRLIYYSQIVNDFQKGDIAEGYSVSREKKESFPLTVTSAQKNPTAFYLCASSIVGSGEHEQFFGPGTRLTVL.

This CDR3 reads CATSPRGVNEQFF. The CDR3 nucleotides are TGTGCCACCAGCCCCCGCGGGGTCAATGAGCAGTTCTTC. The chain is built from TRBV15 and TRBJ2-1, with D tentatively TRBD2 (6 bases). Germline-derived CDR1 and CDR2 are LNHNV and YYDKDF (reference sequence). This CDR3 is 13 amino acids long. The V gene lost 5 bases and the J gene lost 6 bases, with 11 bases spanning the gap.

The chain recombines TRBV7-6 with TRBJ2-1; 9 bases fit TRBD2. Germline CDR1 reads SGHVS; CDR2 reads FNYEAQ. The ends lost 5 bases at V and 6 bases at J; junction bases unmatched: 11. The CDR3 is 16 amino acids. This CDR3 is CASSRSSGIPGNEQFF. CDR3 in DNA: TGTGCCAGCAGCCGGTCTAGCGGGATCCCTGGCAATGAGCAGTTCTTC.

In this sample, this clonotype turned up a few times. The chain links TRBV29-1 to TRBJ2-7; 10 nucleotides agree with TRBD2. This CDR3 contains 18 residues. V dropped 4 bases and J dropped 1; count of bases not matched to a gene: 16. The germline V gene has CDR1 SQVTM and CDR2 ANQGSEA. For the CDR3, the DNA is TGCAGCGTTGTCCGGTCTAGCGGGAGATTAGGTGGGTCCTACGAGCAGTACTTC. It encodes CSVVRSSGRLGGSYEQYF.

This clonotype showed up just a few times. The rearrangement joins TRBV28 to TRBJ2-1; no definite D call. Trimming removed 3 bases at V and 6 bases at J, with 6 bases between. Germline V gene sequence: CDR1 MDHEN, CDR2 SYDVKM. The CDR3 runs to 12 residues. The CDR3 reads CASSFSTNEQFF. DNA of the CDR3: TGTGCCAGCAGTTTTTCGACCAATGAGCAGTTCTTC.

This clonotype was recorded many times. V is TRBV7-2 and J is TRBJ2-3; D gene uncertain. The V end was cut by 1 base, the J end by 4 bases, with 6 bases between. The V gene's germline CDR1 is SGHTA and CDR2 FQGNSA. The CDR3 is made up of 13 amino acids. The CDR3 DNA reads TGTGCCAGCAGCTTAGGCTATCCAGATACGCAGTATTTT. It encodes CASSLGYPDTQYF.

This clonotype was seen ten or more times. The rearrangement uses TRBV10-3 and TRBJ2-1; 12 positions match TRBD2. This CDR3 has 16 residues. V gave up 6 bases and J gave up 5 bases; unmatched junction bases: 8. Looked up from germline, CDR1 is ENHRY and CDR2 is SYGVKD. The CDR3, as DNA: TGTGCCATCAGAAGGAGACTAGCGGGAGACGACAATGAGCAGTTCTTC. Its protein is CAIRRRLAGDDNEQFF.

This chain uses TRBV27 with TRBJ2-7; 10 positions agree with TRBD2. CDR3 length equals 18 residues. V lost 5 bases to trimming and J lost 0 bases; unmatched junction nucleotides: 13. Germline V gene sequence: CDR1 MNHEY, CDR2 SMNVEV (reference sequence). The DNA for the CDR3 is TGTGCCAGCAGTCCAAAGCGGGGGGGCCTTGTAAGCTCCTACGAGCAGTACGTC. Its protein is CASSPKRGGLVSSYEQYV.

This chain joins TRBV10-3 and TRBJ2-5; TRBD1 might be the D (6 bases). With 0 bases removed from V and 2 bases from J, the gap between germline ends came to 10 bases. The CDR3 has 15 amino acids. CDR1 and CDR2 (germline): ENHRY, SYGVKD. CDR3 in DNA: TGTGCCATCAGTGAGTCTCTGGACAGTCAAGAGACCCAGTACTTC. Translation gives CAISESLDSQETQYF.

Many counts were recorded for this clonotype. The chain recombines TRBV15 with TRBJ2-1; possible D gene TRBD1, 6 bases. This CDR3 spans 15 amino acids. V shed 4 bases and J shed 0 bases, with 10 bases lying between them. Looked up from germline, CDR1 is LNHNV and CDR2 is YYDKDF (reference sequence). The CDR3 DNA reads TGTGCCACCAGCACCGACAGGAACTCCTACAATGAGCAGTTCTTC. It specifies CATSTDRNSYNEQFF.

This clonotype was found a few times. Here the CDR3 reads CASSLSWPVNTEAFF. As DNA, the CDR3 is TGTGCCAGCAGTTTATCGTGGCCGGTGAACACTGAAGCTTTCTTT. V is TRBV27 and J is TRBJ1-1; no firm D call. The CDR3 extends over 15 amino acids. V lost 0 bases to trimming and J lost 0 bases, with 8 bases between them. The germline V gene encodes CDR1 MNHEY and CDR2 SMNVEV (reference sequence).

This clonotype was found a few times. This chain links TRBV5-1 with TRBJ1-4, with D unresolved. Germline V CDR1 and CDR2: SGHRS, YFSETQ. V lost 0 bases and J lost 8, with 11 bases in between. CDR3 length equals 14 residues. The CDR3, as DNA: TGCGCCAGCAGCTTGGACTGGCAGATGGAAAAACTGTTTTTT. Translation gives CASSLDWQMEKLFF.

This clonotype was counted a few times. The chain links TRBV9 to TRBJ1-1, with a weak D call TRBD1 (5 bases). CDR3 length: 13 residues. Germline-derived CDR1 and CDR2 are SGDLS and YYNGEE. The V end was cut by 0 bases, the J end by 6 bases, with 9 bases between. As DNA, the CDR3 is TGTGCCAGCAGCGTAGTAGAGGGGTCTGAAGCTTTCTTT. Amino acid sequence: CASSVVEGSEAFF.

There are many counts of this clonotype. The chain recombines TRBV5-1 with TRBJ1-1; D uncertain. The CDR3 is 17 residues long. Trimming pared 1 base from V and 0 bases from J, leaving 16 bases between. Germline-derived CDR1 and CDR2 are SGHRS and YFSETQ. CDR3 coding DNA: TGCGCCAGCAGCTTGTGGGGAAGCGGGAGCTTGAACACTGAAGCTTTCTTT. This translates into CASSLWGSGSLNTEAFF.

This clonotype came up a few times. The chain combines TRBV12-3 or TRBV12-4 with TRBJ2-2; D uncertain. This CDR3 is built from 11 residues. Deletions cut 6 bases from V and 7 bases from J, with 6 bases between. CDR3 DNA: TGTGCCAGCAGAGAAAACGGGGAGCTGTTTTTT. Protein: CASRENGELFF.